This T cell receptor (beta chain) originates from a study of T cell changes during pregnancy in multiple sclerosis. The V gene end was trimmed by 4 bases and the J gene end by 2 bases; junction bases not matched to a gene: 2. Germline CDR1 reads SGHTA; CDR2 reads FQGTGA. The CDR3 contains 14 residues. Assay: immunoSEQ multiplex PCR; the TCRdb copy retains only in-frame clones and omits some. This table holds tens of thousands of clones, about nine tenths found once. This sequence originates from a female donor in good health, enrolled as a control in a pregnancy study. This specimen consisted of peripheral blood, obtained after pregnancy. The chain has TRBV7-3 and TRBJ2-3, with 8 bases identical to TRBD2. CDR3 sequence: CASSSGGATDTQYF. DNA for the CDR3: TGTGCCAGCAGCTCCGGGGGGGCCACAGATACGCAGTATTTT. The complete variable domain, with remaining parts taken from reference TRBV7-3 and TRBJ2-3, reads GAGVSQTPSNKVTEKGKYVELRCDPISGHTALYWYRQSLGQGPEFLIYFQGTGAADDSGLPNDRFFAVRPEGSVSTLKIQRTERGDSAVYLCASSSGGATDTQYFGPGTRLTVL.